One and the same sample provided the 18 T cell receptor beta chains below, sequenced in a study of blood T cell repertoires in COVID-19. TCRdb's copy holds only in-frame clones and misses some; the assay was immunoSEQ multiplex PCR. The repertoire consists of more than 100,000 clones, with about four fifths occurring once and the leading ten covering approximately 16%. The sample taken for sequencing was peripheral blood. Receptors were obtained from a woman aged 50 to 60 with acute or convalescent COVID-19.

The rearrangement links TRBV7-9 to TRBJ2-7; TRBD1 aligns across 7 bases. CDR1 and CDR2 (germline): SEHNR, FQNEAQ (reference sequence). Trimming took 5 bases from V and 5 from J; bases not matched to a gene: 18. This CDR3 comprises 17 residues. This CDR3 reads CASSHFPQTGWVDEQYF. The CDR3 region has the DNA TGTGCCAGCAGCCACTTCCCGCAGACAGGGTGGGTGGACGAGCAGTACTTC.

This rearrangement joins TRBV12-3 or TRBV12-4 to TRBJ1-5; D gene ambiguous. This CDR3 comprises 13 residues. The ends were cut back, 1 base at V and 9 bases at J, with 10 bases in the middle. The CDR3 DNA reads TGTGCCAGCAGTTTAGGGCGGATAGCGCCCCAGCATTTT. Residues: CASSLGRIAPQHF.

This chain links TRBV4-2 with TRBJ2-1; TRBD2 agrees at 9 bases. The ends lost 1 base at V and 7 bases at J; junction bases unmatched: 8. Germline V gene lookup returns CDR1 LGHNA and CDR2 YNFKEQ. The CDR3 loop spans 16 amino acids. CDR3 sequence (DNA): TGTGCCAGCAGCCAAGCGGAAGGGACTAGCAGTAATGAGCAGTTCTTC. Encoded protein: CASSQAEGTSSNEQFF.

The chain carries TRBV2 and TRBJ1-5; TRBD1 matches at 8 bases. Germline V gene data show CDR1 as SNHLY and CDR2 as FYNNEI. The CDR3 length is 16 residues. With 7 bases clipped from V and 2 bases from J, the junction kept 10 bases outside the gene matches. The CDR3: CASNPQGAGGNQPQHF. CDR3 coding DNA: TGTGCCAGCAACCCGCAGGGGGCTGGAGGCAATCAGCCCCAGCATTTT.

CDR3 in DNA: TGTGCCAGCAGGGTCTTGGGGGCCCTCGAGCAGTACTTC. This gives the protein CASRVLGALEQYF. This chain uses TRBV7-2 with TRBJ2-7; D is possibly TRBD1 (6 bases). Germline V gene data show CDR1 as SGHTA and CDR2 as FQGNSA. This CDR3 is built from 13 residues. Trimming left V 6 bases short and J 6 bases short, with 15 bases between.

This chain joins TRBV6-4 and TRBJ2-3; D is unresolved. V was shortened by 2 bases and J by 0 bases, with 12 bases between the two germline ends. The CDR3 runs 16 residues. Germline-derived CDR1 and CDR2 are MRHNA and SNTAGT. CDR3 loop: CASSDPIPPSTDTQYF. DNA for the CDR3: TGTGCCAGCAGTGACCCTATACCGCCTAGCACAGATACGCAGTATTTT.

This clone came up many times. The J gene is TRBJ2-7, the V gene TRBV3-1 (or the pseudogene TRBV3-2), with 12 bases lining up with TRBD2. Germline V gene sequence: CDR1 LGHDT, CDR2 YNNKEL (reference sequence). V was clipped by 4 bases and J by 2 bases; unmatched bases: 6. There are 16 residues in the CDR3. For the CDR3, the DNA is TGTGCCAGCAGCCGCCCCGGACTAGCGGGGACCTACGAGCAGTACTTC. Amino acids: CASSRPGLAGTYEQYF.

This rearrangement joins TRBV11-2 to TRBJ2-7; D is ambiguous. V was trimmed by 3 bases and J by 0 bases, leaving 9 bases between them. CDR3 length: 14 amino acids. Germline lookup yields CDR1 SGHAT and CDR2 FQNNGV. The CDR3 loop is CASSFTPFSYEQYF. CDR3 DNA: TGTGCCAGCAGCTTTACACCGTTCTCCTACGAGCAGTACTTC.

The V and J genes are TRBV7-6 and TRBJ2-1; 8 nucleotides line up with TRBD2. Germline V gene sequence: CDR1 SGHVS, CDR2 FNYEAQ. The ends lost 9 bases at V and 9 bases at J; junction bases unmatched: 16. CDR3 length equals 15 residues. The CDR3 sequence is CASSKLIGGVSEQFF. CDR3 bases: TGTGCCAGTAGCAAACTTATCGGGGGGGTCAGTGAGCAGTTCTTC.

This clone turned up a few times. This chain connects TRBV1 to TRBJ2-7; TRBD2 is the table's D call and was not checked against the DNA. TRBV1 is given as a pseudogene. The length of the CDR3 is 18 residues. The CDR3 DNA sequence: TGCACCAGCAGCCAAGTCCCTCCAGGTCTAGCGGAGGTTTGGGAGCAGTACTTC. Protein product: CTSSQVPPGLAEVWEQYF.

This chain uses TRBV19 with TRBJ1-1, with TRBD1 matching 12 bases. Germline assignment: CDR1 LNHDA and CDR2 SQIVND (reference sequence). Trimming at V came to 4 bases and at J to 1 base, leaving 10 bases not matched to a gene. CDR3 length: 18 residues. The DNA for the CDR3 is TGTGCCAGTAGTACCCCACGGGACAGGGGGCGAAGGAACACTGAAGCTTTCTTT. This encodes CASSTPRDRGRRNTEAFF.

The gene calls are TRBV15 and TRBJ1-5; D gene unclear. V lost 1 base to trimming and J lost 3 bases, with 4 bases between them. Germline-derived CDR1 and CDR2 are LNHNV and YYDKDF (reference sequence). This CDR3 spans 13 amino acids. This chain's CDR3 is CATSRVNNQPQHF. The CDR3 DNA follows: TGTGCCACCAGCAGAGTAAACAATCAGCCCCAGCATTTT.

V usage is TRBV18 and J usage is TRBJ2-2, with a tentative D call TRBD1 (6 bases). The CDR3 has 16 amino acids. The germline CDR1 and CDR2 sequences are KGHSH and LQKENI. With 6 bases removed from V and 2 bases from J, the gap between germline ends came to 16 bases. Here the CDR3 reads CASSPETGSNTGELFF. Written as DNA, the CDR3 is TGTGCCAGCTCCCCGGAAACAGGGAGCAACACCGGGGAGCTGTTTTTT.

This clone turned up a few times. This sequence joins TRBV30 and TRBJ1-6, with 8 positions matching TRBD1. Per germline, CDR1 GTSNPN and CDR2 SVGIG (reference sequence). V shed 2 bases, J shed 14 bases, and the junction held 14 bases outside the gene matches. The CDR3 has 15 residues. CDR3 residues: CAWSLSAGGSGTLHF. DNA for the CDR3: TGTGCCTGGAGTCTTTCGGCAGGGGGCTCCGGGACCCTCCACTTT.

The chain is built from TRBV5-1 and TRBJ1-1; 9 positions agree with TRBD1. CDR1 and CDR2 from the germline V gene are SGHRS and YFSETQ. The V and J ends lost 1 base and 5 bases, in that order; junction bases with no gene match: 12. The length of the CDR3 is 17 residues. Written as DNA, the CDR3 is TGCGCCAGCAGCTTGTACCGTACAGGGGGCGCAAGGACTGAAGCTTTCTTT. This encodes CASSLYRTGGARTEAFF.

This chain uses TRBV28 with TRBJ1-6; no reliable D call. V lost 6 bases and J lost 7, with 4 bases in between. The CDR3 contains 11 residues. Looked up from germline, CDR1 is MDHEN and CDR2 is SYDVKM. The CDR3 sequence: CASSLNSPLHF. The CDR3 coding sequence is TGTGCCAGCAGCCTGAATTCACCCCTCCACTTT.

A single count supports this clone. V is TRBV2 and J is TRBJ1-6, with 9 bases lining up with TRBD1. This CDR3 has 15 amino acids. CDR1 is SNHLY and CDR2 is FYNNEI in the germline V gene. With 8 bases clipped from V and 7 bases from J, the junction kept 9 bases outside the gene matches. The CDR3 DNA sequence: TGTGCCAGCGGGCCGCCCGGGACAGGGAATTCACCCCTCCACTTT. Its protein is CASGPPGTGNSPLHF. The variable domain in full, with the rest retrieved from reference TRBV2 and TRBJ1-6, is EPEVTQTPSHQVTQMGQEVILRCVPISNHLYFYWYRQILGQKVEFLVSFYNNEISEKSEIFDDQFSVERPDGSNFTLKIRSTKLEDSAMYFCASGPPGTGNSPLHFGNGTRLTVT.

The rearrangement links TRBV10-3 to TRBJ1-3, with D maybe TRBD1 (5 bases). Germline lookup yields CDR1 ENHRY and CDR2 SYGVKD. The CDR3 is 16 amino acids. The V and J ends lost 0 bases and 1 base respectively, with 10 bases between them. CDR3 protein: CAISESSGGSGNTIYF. The CDR3 DNA is TGTGCCATCAGTGAGTCATCGGGGGGGTCTGGAAACACCATATATTTT.